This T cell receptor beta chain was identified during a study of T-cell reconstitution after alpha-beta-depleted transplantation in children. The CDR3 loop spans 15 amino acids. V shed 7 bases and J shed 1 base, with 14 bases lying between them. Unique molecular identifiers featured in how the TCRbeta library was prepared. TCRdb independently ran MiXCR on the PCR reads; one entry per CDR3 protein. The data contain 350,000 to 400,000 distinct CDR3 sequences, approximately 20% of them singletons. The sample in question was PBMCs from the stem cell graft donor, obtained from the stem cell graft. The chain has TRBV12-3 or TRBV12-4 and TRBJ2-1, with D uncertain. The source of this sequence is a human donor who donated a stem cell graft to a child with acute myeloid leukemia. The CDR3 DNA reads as TGTGCCAGCACTATCCCCCCCTTGTCCTACAATGAGCAGTTCTTC. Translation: CASTIPPLSYNEQFF.